This T cell receptor beta chain was sequenced for a study of shared clonotypes between healthy human individuals. Across the study: Three men and two women, aged 18 to 49, were donors.

The data were produced by immunoSEQ multiplex PCR, yet TCRdb's version contains in-frame clones alone and is incomplete. In the table there are about 2 million clones, about 95% of which are singletons. Germline V CDR1 and CDR2: SEHNR, FQNEAQ (reference sequence). The CDR3 contains 12 residues. Deletions cut 3 bases from V and 7 bases from J, with 6 bases between. The naive CD8 fraction comprised CD45RO-negative cells positively selected for CCR7 and excluded terminally differentiated effector memory CD45RA+ cells. The source is a man aged 18 to 30 in good health. This chain joins TRBV7-9 and TRBJ1-4; no reliable D call. The sequenced sample consisted of naive CD8+ T cells sorted from blood. CDR3 amino acids: CASSFLSEKLFF. The CDR3, as DNA: TGTGCCAGCAGCTTCCTGAGTGAAAAACTGTTTTTT.